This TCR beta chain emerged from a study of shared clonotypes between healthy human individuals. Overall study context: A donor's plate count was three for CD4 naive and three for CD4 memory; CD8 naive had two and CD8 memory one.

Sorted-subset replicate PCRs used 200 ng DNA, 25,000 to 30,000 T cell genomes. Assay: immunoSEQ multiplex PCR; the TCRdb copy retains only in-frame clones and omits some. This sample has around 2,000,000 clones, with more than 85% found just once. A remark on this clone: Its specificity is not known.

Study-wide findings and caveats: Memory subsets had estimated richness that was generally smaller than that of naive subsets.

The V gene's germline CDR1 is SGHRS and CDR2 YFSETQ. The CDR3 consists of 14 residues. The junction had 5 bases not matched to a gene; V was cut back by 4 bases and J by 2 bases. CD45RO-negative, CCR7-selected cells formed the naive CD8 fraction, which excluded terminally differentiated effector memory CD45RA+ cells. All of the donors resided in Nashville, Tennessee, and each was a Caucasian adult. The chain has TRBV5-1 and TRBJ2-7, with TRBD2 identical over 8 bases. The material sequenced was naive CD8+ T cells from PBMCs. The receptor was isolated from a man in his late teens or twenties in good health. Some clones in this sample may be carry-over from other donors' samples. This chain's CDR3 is CASSLLAGAYEQYF. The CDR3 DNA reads TGCGCCAGCAGCCTCCTAGCGGGTGCCTACGAGCAGTACTTC.